The subject of this entry is one TCR beta chain. These data come from a study of blood T cell repertoires in COVID-19. About the research overall: Sources were T cells, B-cell-depleted T cells, or PBMCs; the material itself was cDNA or gDNA.

Profiled with immunoSEQ multiplex PCR; TCRdb holds only in-frame clones, not every one. The sample contains 180,000 or so clones, about 85% of which appear only once. CDR1 and CDR2 from the germline V gene are SEHNR and FQNEAQ (reference sequence). The germline V and J ends were trimmed by 6 bases and 0 bases, with 9 bases remaining between them. The CDR3 contains 13 residues. Material for sequencing was peripheral blood. The V gene is TRBV7-9, the J gene TRBJ2-7, with a possible D match to TRBD2 (6 bases). The receptor's source is a man aged 18 to 30 with acute or convalescent COVID-19. CDR3: CASRVAASYEQYF. The CDR3 DNA reads TGTGCCAGCAGGGTAGCGGCCTCCTACGAGCAGTACTTC.